This T cell receptor beta chain was captured by sequencing in a study of OX40 agonist ivuxolimab in advanced cancers. TCRdb's table, derived via immunoSEQ multiplex PCR, lists solely in-frame clones and lacks some. The sample consists of 60,000 or so clones, roughly 88% of them appearing once. The CDR3 contains 19 residues. V dropped 4 bases and J dropped 0 bases, with 19 bases sitting between them. Germline V gene lookup returns CDR1 MNHEY and CDR2 SMNVEV (reference sequence). V gene TRBV27 combines with J gene TRBJ2-6, with unresolved D. The source material was CD4+ or CD8+ T cells sorted from blood, sampled in a trial of the OX40 agonist ivuxolimab. This clonotype was obtained from an adult with an advanced solid tumor such as melanoma, head and neck, liver or kidney cancer. This CDR3 reads CASSSHSPGGDSGANVLTF. The CDR3 DNA sequence: TGTGCCAGCAGTTCACATTCTCCGGGCGGCGACTCTGGGGCCAACGTCCTGACTTTC.